Sequencing of this T cell receptor beta chain was carried out in a study of STAT5B mutations in CD4+ large granular lymphocyte leukemia (dated by TCRdb to 2022 to 2024). In the study overall: Among the healthy controls, the CDR3 'QG' motif was associated with a particular HLA allele. Flow cytometry on FACSCanto II or FACSVerse showed that the purified fractions were more than 95% pure among lymphocytes. TCRbeta repertoires of CD4+ T-cell large granular lymphocyte leukemia patients were compared with those of healthy blood donors.

The healthy controls were around 40 blood donors, and the buffy coats of these donors were supplied by the Finnish Red Cross blood service. All TCR-sequenced material derived from peripheral blood: patient blood samples and healthy donor buffy coats. Peripheral blood mononuclear cells were isolated by Ficoll-Hypaque gradient centrifugation. Magnetic purification was used to isolate CD4+ cells from the buffy coats of the healthy controls. Genomic DNA was extracted with the Gentra Puregene Cell and Tissue kit and quantified on a Qubit 2.0 fluorometer. Results and caveats for the whole study, not just this receptor: Main leukemic clonotypes were private to each patient, although about 25% of the main leukemic clonotypes were found at low frequency in the non-leukemic repertoires of other patients. The data were not HLA-matched, and the relatively small sample size could explain the higher clonality seen in CD4+ compared with CD8+ T-LGLL. Compared with healthy CD4+ repertoires, CD4-sorted patient repertoires appeared more clonal, and this difference remained even after the putative leukemic clones were removed. TRBV06-family usage was enriched among the top patient clones (8/27) compared with healthy controls (2/35).

This clone was observed once. Its antigen remains unidentified. Base qualities were left out, and no much larger clone turns up one base away. CDR1 and CDR2 are drawn from the germline V gene: MDHEN, SYDVKM. Here V drops 10 bases and J drops 0 bases, and the junction holds 20 bases not matched to any gene. From the cysteine through the phenylalanine, the CDR3 covers 20 amino acids. The only DNA kept is the CDR3, 60 bases in frame from the first base. The immunoSEQ assay at survey resolution was applied to genomic DNA for sequencing of TCRbeta rearrangements. For the original study's pipeline: A lowest detectable productive clonotype frequency of 2.59 x 10-5 was observed in the TCR sequencing data. Only productive TCRbeta rearrangements, meaning sequences that were complete and in-frame, were kept for the analyses. Clonality for each sample was calculated as Simpson clonality in the immunoSEQ Analyzer version 3.0. Clones were categorized by frequency as very rare, small, medium, large (1-20%) or hyperexpanded (>20%). OLGA 1.2.3 estimated generation probabilities, VDJtools produced V-gene circos plots, VDJdb was queried for specificities, and GLIPH identified CDR3 motifs. TCRdb's version of the immuneACCESS table is confined to in-frame rearrangements and falls short of the full clone set. An unresolved V gene accounts for under half of the shortfall where checked; the remainder is of unknown origin. The V and J calls and clone size come from that table; D and trimming were worked out from the DNA. Counted in this sample were about 30,000 clones; around 73% of them appeared once. The ten largest clones add up to around 2.6% of the sample.

The specimen was CD4+ T cells from blood buffy coats. The TCR comes from a human donor in good health. The sequence links TRBV28 to TRBJ2-4; 11 of the junction bases match TRBD2. This receptor has the CDR3 CATVPVGVSGRERAKNIQYF. The DNA sequence follows: TGTGCCACGGTCCCTGTCGGGGTTAGCGGGAGGGAGAGAGCCAAAAACATTCAGTACTTC.